The sequence of this T cell receptor (beta chain) was determined in a study of human T cells and chemical hapten exposure. This clonotype was seen ten or more times. The target antigen is unknown. TCRdb redid the calling of the RACE reads with MiXCR, one entry per CDR3 protein. This sample has about 54,000 distinct CDR3 sequences; about a tenth occur once, and the top ten carry more than 1.5%. The sample's time point: patch test 2, 6 weeks after DPC sensitization. Indicated treatment: therapeutic diphenylcyclopropenone sensitization with weekly scalp DPC. Germline V gene sequence: CDR1 SGHRS, CDR2 YFSETQ. V was trimmed by 3 bases and J by 6 bases, leaving 13 bases between them. The CDR3 extends over 14 amino acids. Findings and limits, study-wide: Significantly more large CDR3 similarity clusters arose among expanded TCRs than among controls.

The TCR comes from a woman between 45 and 65 years old with alopecia areata. Some clones in this sample may be carry-over from other donors' samples. The chain joins TRBV5-1 to TRBJ2-4; TRBD1 might be the D (7 bases). The starting material was whole blood, obtained in connection with sensitization to the hapten diphenylcyclopropenone (DPC). The chain's CDR3 is CASSSLEGANIQYF. The CDR3 coding sequence is TGCGCCAGCAGCTCGCTGGAGGGGGCAAACATTCAGTACTTC. The entire variable domain, with the rest obtained from reference TRBV5-1 and TRBJ2-4, is as follows: KAGVTQTPRYLIKTRGQQVTLSCSPISGHRSVSWYQQTPGQGLQFLFEYFSETQRNKGNFPGRFSGRQFSNSRSEMNVSTLELGDSALYLCASSSLEGANIQYFGAGTRLSVL.